A single sample gave rise to the 15 T cell receptor beta chains below, sequenced in a study of T cell changes during pregnancy in multiple sclerosis. Sequencing was performed with immunoSEQ multiplex PCR; in TCRdb, only in-frame clones are kept and a portion is missing. The sample holds more than 55,000 clones, more than 80% seen once. Source: peripheral blood, taken in the third trimester of pregnancy. These receptors originate from a female donor with multiple sclerosis, enrolled in a pregnancy study.

The chain links TRBV28 to TRBJ2-4; the D gene is possibly TRBD1 (5 bases). Germline V lookup: CDR1 MDHEN, CDR2 SYDVKM. V lost 5 bases and J 0 bases, leaving 14 bases between the germline ends. The CDR3 is 16 residues long. The CDR3 loop is CASSPPGQLAKNIQYF. CDR3 coding DNA: TGTGCCAGCAGTCCACCCGGACAACTAGCCAAAAACATTCAGTACTTC.

The J gene is TRBJ2-7, the V gene TRBV28; 9 bases fit TRBD2. V lost 6 bases and J lost 2; bases outside the gene matches: 5. Germline assignment: CDR1 MDHEN and CDR2 SYDVKM. CDR3 length: 14 amino acids. The CDR3 loop is CASRLAGLTYEQYF. CDR3 in DNA: TGTGCCAGCAGACTAGCGGGCCTAACCTACGAGCAGTACTTC.

This chain joins TRBV30 and TRBJ2-7; D possibly corresponds to TRBD1 (6 bases). The length of the CDR3 is 12 residues. Germline lookup yields CDR1 GTSNPN and CDR2 SVGIG (reference sequence). Trimming removed 3 bases at V and 5 bases at J, with 11 bases between. The CDR3 loop reads CAWSTGWNEQYF. Written as DNA, the CDR3 is TGTGCCTGGAGCACAGGGTGGAACGAGCAGTACTTC.

V usage is TRBV29-1 and J usage is TRBJ2-7, with a tentative D call TRBD1 (6 bases). The V end lost 3 bases, the J end lost 4 bases, and 13 bases lay between the germline ends. CDR1 and CDR2 from the germline V gene are SQVTM and ANQGSEA. The CDR3 is 13 amino acids. CDR3 protein: CSVDQGNGYEQYF. The CDR3 nucleotides read TGCAGCGTTGATCAGGGGAACGGGTACGAGCAGTACTTC.

The genes are TRBV10-3 and TRBJ1-2; 7 bases are shared with TRBD1. The CDR3 contains 14 residues. CDR1 and CDR2 (germline): ENHRY, SYGVKD. V lost 4 bases to trimming and J lost 6 bases; unmatched junction nucleotides: 8. The CDR3 loop reads CAISGRGPGDGYTF. DNA of the CDR3: TGTGCCATCAGTGGTAGGGGGCCCGGGGATGGCTACACCTTC.

The chain recombines TRBV5-1 with TRBJ1-1; possible D gene TRBD1, 5 bases. The CDR3 runs 14 residues. The ends were cut back, 0 bases at V and 6 bases at J, with 12 bases in the middle. Germline V gene data show CDR1 as SGHRS and CDR2 as YFSETQ. CDR3 sequence (DNA): TGCGCCAGCAGCTTGGTTTCAGGGCCATCTGAAGCTTTCTTT. This encodes CASSLVSGPSEAFF.

This sequence joins TRBV12-5 and TRBJ1-3; D possibly corresponds to TRBD1 (6 bases). Germline CDR1 reads LGHNT; CDR2 reads FRNRAP. The CDR3 is made up of 19 amino acids. With 0 bases removed from V and 0 bases from J, the gap between germline ends came to 18 bases. The CDR3: CASGLVLGQLNPSGNTIYF. In nucleotides, the CDR3 is TGTGCTAGTGGTTTGGTTCTGGGACAACTTAACCCCTCTGGAAACACCATATATTTT.

The gene calls are TRBV27 and TRBJ2-2, with D possibly being TRBD2 (5 bases). Trimming took off 10 bases at V and 4 bases at J, with 10 bases between the two ends. The CDR3 length is 12 residues. Germline CDR1 is MNHEY and CDR2 is SMNVEV (reference sequence). The CDR3 DNA follows: TGTGCCATCTTCGGAGGCACCGGGGAGCTGTTTTTT. Its translation is CAIFGGTGELFF.

The rearrangement links TRBV30 to TRBJ2-2; 9 nucleotides agree with TRBD2. From germline, CDR1 is GTSNPN and CDR2 SVGIG (reference sequence). This CDR3 is 14 amino acids long. V lost 4 bases, J lost 4 bases, and 4 bases stayed unmatched. CDR3 nucleotides: TGTGCCTGGACCGGGACTAGCCCCACCGGGGAGCTGTTTTTT. Translation gives CAWTGTSPTGELFF.

The count of this clone is one. The chain is built from TRBV2 and TRBJ1-1, with D hard to call. V gave up 6 bases and J gave up 4 bases, with 21 bases separating them. From germline, CDR1 is SNHLY and CDR2 FYNNEI. The CDR3 contains 16 residues. The DNA of the CDR3 is TGTGCCAGCAGGGGAGAGGCAACTATTTGGGGCACTGAAGCTTTCTTT. It codes for CASRGEATIWGTEAFF.

The V gene is TRBV6-5, the J gene TRBJ1-2, with D hard to call. This CDR3 contains 11 residues. Between the trimmed V and J ends, which lost 6 bases and 2 bases, there was a span of 4 bases. Germline assignment: CDR1 MNHEY and CDR2 SVGAGI. The CDR3 DNA is TGTGCCAGCAGCCAAAACTATGGCTACACCTTC. Protein product: CASSQNYGYTF.

The chain combines TRBV5-6 with TRBJ2-1, with a possible D match to TRBD1 (6 bases). CDR3 size: 15 residues. CDR1 and CDR2 (germline): SGHDT, YYEEEE. V dropped 4 bases and J dropped 3 bases, with 14 bases sitting between them. Written as DNA, the CDR3 is TGTGCCAGCAGCCAAATTCAGGGGAGCTACAATGAGCAGTTCTTC. As protein: CASSQIQGSYNEQFF.

V is TRBV5-4 and J is TRBJ2-7; 11 bases align to TRBD1. J lost 6 bases, V lost 1 base, and 9 bases had no gene match. The CDR3 covers 16 residues. Germline-derived CDR1 and CDR2 are SGHNT and YYREEE (reference sequence). The CDR3 sequence: CASSLRGTGGVREQYF. The CDR3 coding sequence is TGTGCCAGCAGCTTGCGCGGGACAGGGGGAGTTCGCGAGCAGTACTTC.

This chain uses TRBV27 with TRBJ2-3; TRBD2 matches 7 bases. The length of the CDR3 is 14 residues. Germline CDR1 reads MNHEY; CDR2 reads SMNVEV (reference sequence). Trimming removed 3 bases from V and 5 bases from J; junction bases left unmatched: 5. In DNA, the CDR3 is TGTGCCAGCAGTTTGGTAGCGGGCGTAGATACGCAGTATTTT. Translation gives CASSLVAGVDTQYF.

V gene TRBV6-5 combines with J gene TRBJ2-5; no firm D call. The J call is in doubt because the DNA end fits TRBJ2-7 better. The CDR3 contains 13 residues. The V gene's germline CDR1 is MNHEY and CDR2 SVGAGI. CDR3 sequence reads: CASSYSKIYEQYF. The CDR3 DNA is TGTGCCAGCAGTTACTCGAAAATCTACGAGCAGTACTTC.